Only a few counts were recorded for the clone carrying this TCR beta chain. Germline CDR1 reads MNHEY; CDR2 reads SMNVEV (reference sequence). The CDR3 sequence is 16 residues long. The sample originates from a study of CD4 and CD8 cells across lung adenocarcinoma regions. Each CDR3 protein gets one entry after TCRdb re-called the PCR reads with MiXCR. The sample shows several thousand distinct CDR3 sequences, approximately 49% of them seen only once. Donors had localized lung adenocarcinoma, a non-small cell lung cancer. The chain recombines TRBV27 with TRBJ2-1; D could derive from TRBD1 or TRBD2 (5 bases each). Judging by the DNA end, TRBJ2-7 fits better; the J call may be wrong. The sequenced sample was CD8+ T cells from the center of a lung tumor. This TCR came from a male donor with lung adenocarcinoma. The CD4 and CD8 labels of this study may be unreliable. CDR3 residues: CASSLSRGRRSHEQYF. DNA of the CDR3: TGTGCCAGCAGTTTATCAAGGGGACGTCGATCCCACGAGCAGTACTTC.